This T cell receptor (beta chain) stems from a study of spatial heterogeneity in lung cancer (dated by TCRdb to between 2017 and 2020). Regarding the complete study: Beta-chain transcripts were consistently detected in greater numbers than alpha-chain transcripts, which likely reflects a higher abundance of beta-chain transcripts. Both alpha and beta chains were TCR-sequenced in 200 or so tumor regions, approximately 68 matched nontumor lung samples and 56 PBMC samples obtained at surgery. In non-small cell lung cancer, the study quantitatively compared TCR alpha and beta repertoires across several tumor regions, matched nontumor lung, and blood. In the raw uncorrected reads, each unique combination of TCR and UMI appeared more than ten times on average. The study linked features of the TCR repertoire to counts of nonsynonymous mutations, which were determined by whole-exome sequencing of tumor tissue. Study-level results and caveats: Ubiquitous expanded tumor TCRs were detected in blood more often at tumor resection than at routine follow-up. Additional single-cell paired TCR alpha and beta sequencing was considered necessary to confirm, at a functional level, the hypothesis that regional TCRs recognize regional mutations.

This sample's time point label indicates: sample taken at primary tumor resection. For TCR sequencing, whole RNA was extracted from tumor and nontumor lung tissue, or from cryopreserved PBMC samples, and no cell sorting was done. Samples were obtained from approximately 70 patients with early-stage, untreated non-small cell lung cancer from the lung TRACERx cohort. Only patients with enough RNA available from two or more tumor regions were chosen for TCR sequencing. CDR3 length: 13 amino acids, cysteine to phenylalanine. The kept DNA is CDR3 alone, 39 bases in frame from the first base. CDR1 and CDR2 were assigned from the germline V gene (reference sequence) as DFQATT and SNEGSKA. V trim: 5 bases; J trim: 4 bases; unmatched bases: 7. The library was generated by 5' RACE. TCRdb records NextSeq 500 as the sequencer. To allow correction of PCR and sequencing errors, the TCR library protocol tagged every TCR cDNA molecule with a unique molecular identifier. Processing in the source paper ran as follows. TCR identification, UMI-based error correction and CDR3 extraction were performed with Decombinator tools. Expanded TCRs were defined as those above a frequency of 2 per 1,000, corresponding to the top 1% of the tumor frequency distribution. Renyi diversity was computed with the R vegan package after each repertoire had been subsampled 100 times to 5,000 TCRs. To build CDR3 similarity networks, amino acid triplet string-kernel similarity was used, and CDR3s were connected when their pairwise similarity was above 0.82. Using fastp trimming at Q25 and MiXCR clonotype assembly, TCRdb reanalyzed the public sequencing data and kept in-frame beta chains. Duplicate CDR3 protein sequences are folded into a single record with the most common DNA and genes. In this record, the V and J calls reflect TCRdb's handling and not the investigators' own analysis. The sample yields 550 to 650 distinct CDR3 sequences; approximately 80% were counted once. The ten largest account for 8% to 10% of the sample.

Notes on this clonotype: Its binding antigen is unknown. Within one base of it there is no much larger clone, and no base qualities were kept. This beta chain is an off-target read within a library intended for alpha chains, so its frequency means little.

The specimen comprised PBMCs, sampled at surgery. This receptor was identified in a female donor with early-stage non-small cell lung cancer. The chain was built from TRBV20-1 and TRBJ1-1, with 7 central nucleotides matching TRBD1. CDR3 protein: CSADRDSFTEAFF. The DNA sequence is TGCAGTGCTGACCGGGACAGTTTCACTGAAGCTTTCTTT.